This TCR beta chain was identified during a study of OX40 agonist ivuxolimab in advanced cancers. The method was immunoSEQ multiplex PCR; TCRdb's version includes in-frame clones alone and lacks a portion of them. The table includes 55,000 to 85,000 clones, approximately 83% detected once. V was shortened by 0 bases and J by 5 bases, with 10 bases between the two germline ends. CDR3 length: 14 residues. Germline V gene lookup returns CDR1 MNHNS and CDR2 SASEGT. Autoimmune disease history or systemic immunosuppression barred patients. This sequence was found in an adult with an advanced solid tumor such as melanoma, head and neck, liver or kidney cancer. The J gene is TRBJ1-1, the V gene TRBV6-1, with D possibly matching TRBD1 (6 bases). Sequenced material: CD4+ or CD8+ T cells sorted from blood, taken in a trial of the OX40 agonist ivuxolimab. The CDR3 coding sequence is TGTGCCAGCAGTGAAGCCTGGGGGGCAACTGAAGCTTTCTTT. It is translated as CASSEAWGATEAFF.